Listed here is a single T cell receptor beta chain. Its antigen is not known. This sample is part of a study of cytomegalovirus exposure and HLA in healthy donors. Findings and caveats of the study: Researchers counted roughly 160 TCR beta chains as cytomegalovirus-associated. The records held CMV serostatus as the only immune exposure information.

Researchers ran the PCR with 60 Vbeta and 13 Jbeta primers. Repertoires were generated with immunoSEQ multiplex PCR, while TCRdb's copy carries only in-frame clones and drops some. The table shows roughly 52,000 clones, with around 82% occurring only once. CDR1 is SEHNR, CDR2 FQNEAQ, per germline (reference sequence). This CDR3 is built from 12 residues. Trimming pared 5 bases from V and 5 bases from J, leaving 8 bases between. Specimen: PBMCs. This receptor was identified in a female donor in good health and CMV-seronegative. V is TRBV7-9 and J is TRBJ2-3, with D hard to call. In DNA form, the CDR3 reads TGTGCCAGCAGCCTAATAATAGATACGCAGTATTTT. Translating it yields CASSLIIDTQYF.